The 27 T cell receptor beta chains in this list originate from one sample, sequenced in a study of cytomegalovirus exposure and HLA in healthy donors. Primers included in the PCR were 60 Vbeta and 13 Jbeta primers. TCRdb's copy holds only in-frame clones and misses some; the assay was immunoSEQ multiplex PCR. Of 140,000 or so clones in the sample, about 74% were seen once. Sequenced material: PBMCs. These receptors all come from a man aged 18-30 years in good health and CMV-seropositive.

The chain combines TRBV4-3 with TRBJ1-6, with TRBD1 matching over 7 bases. The CDR3 loop spans 16 amino acids. The V gene end was trimmed by 0 bases and the J gene end by 9 bases; junction bases not matched to a gene: 8. The germline gives CDR1 LGHNA, CDR2 YSLEER. CDR3 protein: CASSQDIGTVPSPLHF. The CDR3 coding sequence is TGCGCCAGCAGCCAAGATATTGGGACAGTGCCTTCACCCCTCCACTTT.

This sequence joins TRBV29-1 and TRBJ2-5, with a weak D call TRBD2 (7 bases). The end of the DNA is better explained by TRBJ2-7, so the J call may be wrong. CDR1 and CDR2 from the germline V gene are SQVTM and ANQGSEA. This CDR3 has 12 residues. The CDR3 sequence is CSVVAGEGEQYF. CDR3 DNA: TGCAGCGTTGTGGCAGGGGAGGGCGAGCAGTACTTC.

The CDR3 is CASSDERTSGVETQYF. The CDR3 bases are TGTGCCAGCAGTGATGAGCGGACTAGCGGGGTAGAGACCCAGTACTTC. The chain employs TRBV6-1 and TRBJ2-5; 12 nucleotides align to TRBD2. The CDR3 length is 16 residues. Per germline, CDR1 MNHNS and CDR2 SASEGT. V trimming: 3 bases; J trimming: 4 bases; junction bases outside the gene matches: 6.

The count of this clone is one. The rearrangement joins TRBV7-8 to TRBJ2-3; 9 nucleotides align to TRBD2. This CDR3 has 17 amino acids. After removal of 1 base from V and 5 bases from J, the junction contained 10 bases not matched to a gene. CDR1 is SGHVS, CDR2 FQNEAQ, per germline. CDR3 nucleotides: TGTGCCAGCAGCTTAGAATGGGTGCCTAGCGGGAAAGATACGCAGTATTTT. This codes for CASSLEWVPSGKDTQYF.

Details on this clone: The same CDR3 also results from other DNA sequences found in this sample. The V call is TRBV27, the J call TRBJ1-2, with 10 bases aligning to TRBD1. The CDR3 length is 14 residues. V trimming: 8 bases; J trimming: 7 bases; junction bases outside the gene matches: 10. CDR1 MNHEY and CDR2 SMNVEV come from the germline V gene (reference sequence). The CDR3, as DNA: TGTGCCAGCGGTCTGACAGGGGGCGGGGGTGGCTACACCTTC. As protein: CASGLTGGGGGYTF.

The chain recombines TRBV23-1 with TRBJ2-2, with TRBD1 identical over 7 bases. TRBV23-1 is an ORF, with its function uncertain. The trim removed 2 bases at V and 7 bases at J, leaving 7 bases unmatched. This CDR3 has 15 amino acids. CDR3 residues: CASSQATGPGGELFF. The CDR3 DNA sequence: TGCGCCAGCAGTCAAGCGACAGGGCCAGGCGGGGAGCTGTTTTTT.

V gene TRBV6-5 combines with J gene TRBJ2-2, with a tentative D call TRBD1 (6 bases). V lost 2 bases to trimming and J lost 6 bases, with 13 bases between them. Germline CDR1 and CDR2: MNHEY and SVGAGI. This CDR3 region has 15 residues. The CDR3 bases are TGTGCCAGCAGTTACCAGGGGATTAGGGCCGGGGAGCTGTTTTTT. It specifies CASSYQGIRAGELFF.

This rearrangement joins TRBV6-5 to TRBJ1-1; D not certain. The V end was cut by 5 bases, the J end by 0 bases, with 10 bases between. The CDR3 is made up of 14 amino acids. Germline CDR1 and CDR2: MNHEY and SVGAGI. The CDR3 loop is CASSVRSVNTEAFF. CDR3 DNA sequence: TGTGCCAGCAGTGTCCGGAGTGTGAACACTGAAGCTTTCTTT.

V gene TRBV30 combines with J gene TRBJ2-2, with TRBD1 as a possible D gene (5 bases). The germline V gene encodes CDR1 GTSNPN and CDR2 SVGIG (reference sequence). CDR3 size: 12 residues. Trimming pared 5 bases from V and 1 base from J, leaving 5 bases between. CDR3 region: CAWGQNTGELFF. The CDR3 nucleotides are TGTGCCTGGGGACAGAACACCGGGGAGCTGTTTTTT.

The rearrangement uses TRBV27 and TRBJ2-7; D unclear. The CDR3 has 14 amino acids. The germline CDR1 and CDR2 sequences are MNHEY and SMNVEV (reference sequence). Trimming left V 3 bases short and J 0 bases short, with 9 bases between. CDR3 bases: TGTGCCAGCAGTTTCTCACAGAGCTCCTACGAGCAGTACTTC. The encoded protein is CASSFSQSSYEQYF.

The gene calls are TRBV28 and TRBJ1-1; no reliable D call. CDR1 and CDR2 (germline): MDHEN, SYDVKM. V dropped 6 bases and J dropped 1 base, with 9 bases sitting between them. CDR3 length: 13 residues. CDR3 residues: CASRPTENTEAFF. The DNA of the CDR3 is TGTGCCAGCAGGCCCACAGAGAACACTGAAGCTTTCTTT.

V gene TRBV28 combines with J gene TRBJ1-4; 8 bases agree with TRBD1. Germline V gene sequence: CDR1 MDHEN, CDR2 SYDVKM. The CDR3 has 18 residues. J lost 5 bases, V lost 3 bases, and 14 bases had no gene match. CDR3 bases: TGTGCCAGCAGTTTTGTCCAGGGGGCTGCCCAAATCAATGAAAAACTGTTTTTT. Amino acid sequence: CASSFVQGAAQINEKLFF.

The chain uses TRBV10-3 and TRBJ1-1; 8 nucleotides agree with TRBD1. This CDR3 has 14 amino acids. V trimming: 6 bases; J trimming: 3 bases; junction bases outside the gene matches: 6. CDR1 and CDR2 from the germline V gene are ENHRY and SYGVKD. For the CDR3, the DNA is TGTGCCATCAGGGGGACAGGAAGGTACACTGAAGCTTTCTTT. It specifies CAIRGTGRYTEAFF.

On this clone itself: One end of the junction is discordant with germline, which a read error may explain. This CDR3 is CASSLSLF. The CDR3, as DNA: TGTGCCAGCAGCCTTAGCCTCTTC. The chain recombines TRBV11-2 with TRBJ2-1; no clear D. CDR3 length: 8 residues. Germline lookup yields CDR1 SGHAT and CDR2 FQNNGV.

The chain has TRBV19 and TRBJ2-2, with 9 bases aligning to TRBD1. V lost 5 bases to trimming and J lost 5 bases; unmatched junction nucleotides: 12. There are 17 residues in the CDR3. Germline CDR1 LNHDA, CDR2 SQIVND (reference sequence). The CDR3: CASSVGTGKPSTGELFF. CDR3 bases: TGTGCCAGTAGTGTCGGGACAGGGAAGCCGTCGACCGGGGAGCTGTTTTTT.

This rearrangement joins TRBV2 to TRBJ1-1; 8 bases are a match to TRBD1. The CDR3 loop spans 15 amino acids. Per germline, CDR1 SNHLY and CDR2 FYNNEI. V trimming: 6 bases; J trimming: 5 bases; junction bases outside the gene matches: 11. CDR3 region: CASRTDRGIGTEAFF. The CDR3 DNA is TGTGCCAGCAGAACAGACAGGGGCATCGGGACTGAAGCTTTCTTT.

V gene TRBV5-1 combines with J gene TRBJ1-4; TRBD1 agrees at 9 bases. The CDR3 spans 16 residues. The V gene end was trimmed by 0 bases and the J gene end by 4 bases; junction bases not matched to a gene: 4. Looked up from germline, CDR1 is SGHRS and CDR2 is YFSETQ. The CDR3: CASSLGTGADNEKLFF. Here the CDR3 DNA reads TGCGCCAGCAGCTTGGGGACAGGGGCGGATAATGAAAAACTGTTTTTT. The complete variable domain, with remaining parts taken from reference TRBV5-1 and TRBJ1-4, reads KAGVTQTPRYLIKTRGQQVTLSCSPISGHRSVSWYQQTPGQGLQFLFEYFSETQRNKGNFPGRFSGRQFSNSRSEMNVSTLELGDSALYLCASSLGTGADNEKLFFGSGTQLSVL.

This clone occurred a few times. The V call is TRBV6-4, the J call TRBJ2-7; D perhaps matches TRBD2 (6 bases). Trimming pared 0 bases from V and 5 bases from J, leaving 8 bases between. The germline V gene has CDR1 MRHNA and CDR2 SNTAGT. This CDR3 is 13 amino acids long. CDR3 coding DNA: TGTGCCAGCAGTGACTCCTCTAGCGACGAGCAGTACTTC. Its protein is CASSDSSSDEQYF.

The rearrangement joins TRBV5-4 to TRBJ1-2, with unresolved D. The germline V gene has CDR1 SGHNT and CDR2 YYREEE (reference sequence). This CDR3 spans 14 amino acids. Deletions cut 0 bases from V and 4 bases from J, with 10 bases between. CDR3 coding DNA: TGTGCCAGCAGCTTGGATCCTGGCGGCTATGGCTACACCTTC. Encoded protein: CASSLDPGGYGYTF. Combining the CDR3 with reference TRBV5-4 and TRBJ1-2 gives the whole variable domain ETGVTQSPTHLIKTRGQQVTLRCSSQSGHNTVSWYQQALGQGPQFIFQYYREEENGRGNFPPRFSGLQFPNYSSELNVNALELDDSALYLCASSLDPGGYGYTFGSGTRLTVV.

The rearrangement uses TRBV4-2 and TRBJ2-3; D remains ambiguous. The germline V gene encodes CDR1 LGHNA and CDR2 YNFKEQ. This CDR3 has 15 amino acids. Trimming removed 0 bases at V and 4 bases at J, with 11 bases between. The CDR3 is CASSQEFGRADTQYF. CDR3 DNA: TGTGCCAGCAGCCAAGAATTTGGGCGCGCAGATACGCAGTATTTT.

The J gene is TRBJ2-7, the V gene TRBV9; D might be TRBD2 (6 bases). V was pared by 0 bases and J by 0 bases, with 10 bases between. The CDR3 is 15 amino acids. In germline, CDR1 is SGDLS, CDR2 YYNGEE. The CDR3 is CASSVDVAVSYEQYF. The DNA of the CDR3 is TGTGCCAGCAGCGTAGATGTAGCGGTCTCCTACGAGCAGTACTTC. The whole variable domain, remainder taken from reference TRBV9 and TRBJ2-7, is DSGVTQTPKHLITATGQRVTLRCSPRSGDLSVYWYQQSLDQGLQFLIQYYNGEERAKGNILERFSAQQFPDLHSELNLSSLELGDSALYFCASSVDVAVSYEQYFGPGTRLTVT.

J is TRBJ2-5 and V is TRBV4-1; 9 bases agree with TRBD2. Per the germline V gene, CDR1 is MGHRA and CDR2 is YSYEKL. Trimming took 4 bases from V and 2 from J; bases not matched to a gene: 14. The CDR3 runs to 18 residues. The CDR3 region is CASSPMVWGGGGQETQYF. Written as DNA, the CDR3 is TGCGCCAGCAGCCCCATGGTTTGGGGCGGGGGGGGACAAGAGACCCAGTACTTC.

V usage is TRBV5-4 and J usage is TRBJ2-5; possibly TRBD1 for D (6 bases). Trimming left V 2 bases short and J 4 bases short, with 18 bases between. CDR1 SGHNT and CDR2 YYREEE come from the germline V gene (reference sequence). The length of the CDR3 is 16 residues. This chain's CDR3 is CASSLPGAQRLETQYF. CDR3 bases: TGTGCCAGCAGCTTACCAGGGGCGCAGAGATTAGAGACCCAGTACTTC.

The CDR3 loop is CASSPGQGEGYGYTF. Written as DNA, the CDR3 is TGCGCCAGCAGCCCTGGACAGGGAGAAGGGTATGGCTACACCTTC. J is TRBJ1-2 and V is TRBV4-1, with 8 bases that match TRBD1. The CDR3 is 15 residues long. Germline loops: CDR1 MGHRA, CDR2 YSYEKL. The V and J ends lost 4 bases and 5 bases, in that order; junction bases with no gene match: 9.

The chain uses TRBV5-4 and TRBJ1-5; D call uncertain. V lost 1 base and J lost 0, with 17 bases in between. Per the germline V gene, CDR1 is SGHNT and CDR2 is YYREEE (reference sequence). CDR3 length equals 18 residues. The CDR3 loop reads CASSLRLERGYSNQPQHF. The CDR3 DNA is TGTGCCAGCAGCTTGCGGCTAGAGCGAGGGTATAGCAATCAGCCCCAGCATTTT.

The V call is TRBV5-5, the J call TRBJ1-2; tentative D call: TRBD1 (5 bases). CDR1 and CDR2 (germline): SGHKS, YYEKEE (reference sequence). V shed 0 bases and J shed 4 bases, with 13 bases lying between them. The CDR3 runs to 15 residues. The CDR3 protein is CASSLDGRGLYGYTF. CDR3 coding DNA: TGTGCCAGCAGCTTGGACGGGAGGGGCCTCTATGGCTACACCTTC.

This clone was detected only a few times. The chain couples TRBV7-3 to TRBJ2-2; 11 bases match TRBD2. The germline gives CDR1 SGHTA, CDR2 FQGTGA. With V trimmed by 2 bases and J by 3 bases, 5 bases remained unmatched. This CDR3 is built from 17 residues. The CDR3: CASSLVGTSGHTGELFF. Written as DNA, the CDR3 is TGTGCCAGCAGCTTAGTCGGGACTAGCGGACACACCGGGGAGCTGTTTTTT.